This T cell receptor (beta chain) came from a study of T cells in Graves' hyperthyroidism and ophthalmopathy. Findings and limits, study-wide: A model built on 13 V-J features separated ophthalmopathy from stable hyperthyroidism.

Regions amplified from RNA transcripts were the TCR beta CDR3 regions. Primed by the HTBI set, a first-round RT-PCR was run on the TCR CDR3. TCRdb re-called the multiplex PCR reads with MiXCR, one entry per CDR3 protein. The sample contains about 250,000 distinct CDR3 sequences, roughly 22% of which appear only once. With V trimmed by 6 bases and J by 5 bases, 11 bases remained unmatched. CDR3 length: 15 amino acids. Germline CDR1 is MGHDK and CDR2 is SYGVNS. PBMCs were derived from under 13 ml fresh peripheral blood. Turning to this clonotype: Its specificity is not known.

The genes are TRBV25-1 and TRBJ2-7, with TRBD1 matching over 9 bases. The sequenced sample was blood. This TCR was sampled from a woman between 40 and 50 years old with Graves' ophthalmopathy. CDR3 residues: CASSPGPGQGHEQYF. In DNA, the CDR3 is TGTGCCAGCAGCCCAGGTCCGGGACAGGGCCACGAGCAGTACTTC.